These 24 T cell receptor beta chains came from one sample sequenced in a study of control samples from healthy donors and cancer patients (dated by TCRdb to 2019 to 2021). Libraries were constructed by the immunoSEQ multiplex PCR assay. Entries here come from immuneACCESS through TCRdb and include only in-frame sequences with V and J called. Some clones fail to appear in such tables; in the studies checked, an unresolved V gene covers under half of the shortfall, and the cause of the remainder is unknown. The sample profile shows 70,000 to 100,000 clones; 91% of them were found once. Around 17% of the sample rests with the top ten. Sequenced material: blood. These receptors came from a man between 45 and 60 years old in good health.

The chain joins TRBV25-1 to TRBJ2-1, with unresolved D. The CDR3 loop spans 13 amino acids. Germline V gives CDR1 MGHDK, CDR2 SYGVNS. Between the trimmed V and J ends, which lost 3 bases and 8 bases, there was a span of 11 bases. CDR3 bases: TGTGCCAGCAGTGACCAAAATGGTGATGAGCAGTTCTTC. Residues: CASSDQNGDEQFF.

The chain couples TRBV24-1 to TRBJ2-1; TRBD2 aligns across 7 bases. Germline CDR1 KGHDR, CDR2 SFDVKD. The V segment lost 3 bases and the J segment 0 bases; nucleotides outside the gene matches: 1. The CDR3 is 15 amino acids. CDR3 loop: CATSDPSGSYNEQFF. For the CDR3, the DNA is TGTGCCACCAGTGATCCTAGCGGCTCCTACAATGAGCAGTTCTTC.

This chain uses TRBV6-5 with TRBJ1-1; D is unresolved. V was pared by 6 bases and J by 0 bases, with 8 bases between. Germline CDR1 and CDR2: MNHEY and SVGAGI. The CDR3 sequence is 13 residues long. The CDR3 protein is CASSRSMNTEAFF. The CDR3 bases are TGTGCCAGCAGCCGTAGTATGAACACTGAAGCTTTCTTT.

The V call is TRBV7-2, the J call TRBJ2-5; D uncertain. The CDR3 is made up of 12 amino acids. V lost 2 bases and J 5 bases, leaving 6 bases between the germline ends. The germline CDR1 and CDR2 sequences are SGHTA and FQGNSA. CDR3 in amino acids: CASSLWSETQYF. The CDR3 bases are TGTGCCAGCAGCTTATGGTCCGAGACCCAGTACTTC. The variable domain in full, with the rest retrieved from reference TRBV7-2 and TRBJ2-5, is GAGVSQSPSNKVTEKGKDVELRCDPISGHTALYWYRQSLGQGLEFLIYFQGNSAPDKSGLPSDRFSAERTGGSVSTLTIQRTQQEDSAVYLCASSLWSETQYFGPGTRLLVL.

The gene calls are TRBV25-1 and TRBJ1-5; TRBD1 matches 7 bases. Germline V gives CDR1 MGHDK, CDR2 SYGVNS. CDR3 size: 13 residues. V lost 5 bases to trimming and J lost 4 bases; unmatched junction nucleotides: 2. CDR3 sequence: CASSSTGNQPQHF. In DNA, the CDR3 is TGTGCCAGCAGTTCGACAGGGAATCAGCCCCAGCATTTT.

CDR3 coding DNA: TGTGCCAGCGCCAGCCTCTGGGGCGGCAATCAGCCCCAGCATTTT. Encoded protein: CASASLWGGNQPQHF. The genes are TRBV18 and TRBJ1-5; a possible D gene is TRBD1 (5 bases). V shed 8 bases and J shed 2 bases, with 16 bases lying between them. CDR3 length: 15 residues. Germline CDR1 and CDR2: KGHSH and LQKENI.

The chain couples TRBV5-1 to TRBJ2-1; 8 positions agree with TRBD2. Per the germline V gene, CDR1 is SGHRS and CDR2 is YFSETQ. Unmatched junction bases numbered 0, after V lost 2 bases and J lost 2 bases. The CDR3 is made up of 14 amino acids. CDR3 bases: TGCGCCAGCAGCTTAGCGGGGGCCTACAATGAGCAGTTCTTC. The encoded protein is CASSLAGAYNEQFF. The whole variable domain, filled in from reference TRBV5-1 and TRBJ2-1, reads KAGVTQTPRYLIKTRGQQVTLSCSPISGHRSVSWYQQTPGQGLQFLFEYFSETQRNKGNFPGRFSGRQFSNSRSEMNVSTLELGDSALYLCASSLAGAYNEQFFGPGTRLTVL.

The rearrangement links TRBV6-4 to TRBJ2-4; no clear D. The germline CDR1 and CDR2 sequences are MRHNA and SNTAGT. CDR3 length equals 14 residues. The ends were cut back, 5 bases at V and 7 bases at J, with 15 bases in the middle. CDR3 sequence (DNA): TGTGCCAGCAGTCCTAGGTTGCATGGGAACATTCAGTACTTC. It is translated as CASSPRLHGNIQYF.

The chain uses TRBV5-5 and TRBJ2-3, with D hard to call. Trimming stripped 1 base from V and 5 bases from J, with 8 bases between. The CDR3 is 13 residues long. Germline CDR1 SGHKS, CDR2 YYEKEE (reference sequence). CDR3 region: CASSLYIKDTQYF. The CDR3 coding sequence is TGTGCCAGCAGCTTGTATATCAAAGATACGCAGTATTTT.

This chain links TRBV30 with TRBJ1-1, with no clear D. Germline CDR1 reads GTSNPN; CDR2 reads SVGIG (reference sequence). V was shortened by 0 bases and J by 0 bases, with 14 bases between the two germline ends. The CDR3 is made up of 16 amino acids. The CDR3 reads CAWSVRGKWVNTEAFF. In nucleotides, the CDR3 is TGTGCCTGGAGTGTACGCGGGAAGTGGGTGAACACTGAAGCTTTCTTT.

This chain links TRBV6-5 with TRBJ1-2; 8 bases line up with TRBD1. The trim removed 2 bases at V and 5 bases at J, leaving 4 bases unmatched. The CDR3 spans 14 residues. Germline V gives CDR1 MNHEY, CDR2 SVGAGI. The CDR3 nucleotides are TGTGCCAGCAGTTACGCGGACAGGGTTTATGGCTACACCTTC. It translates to CASSYADRVYGYTF.

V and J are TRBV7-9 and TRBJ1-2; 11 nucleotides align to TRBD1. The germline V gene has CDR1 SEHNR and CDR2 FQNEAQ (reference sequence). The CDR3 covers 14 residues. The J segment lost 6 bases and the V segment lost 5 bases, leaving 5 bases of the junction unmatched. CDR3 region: CASSEWTGGDGYTF. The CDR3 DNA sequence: TGTGCCAGCAGCGAGTGGACAGGGGGCGATGGCTACACCTTC.

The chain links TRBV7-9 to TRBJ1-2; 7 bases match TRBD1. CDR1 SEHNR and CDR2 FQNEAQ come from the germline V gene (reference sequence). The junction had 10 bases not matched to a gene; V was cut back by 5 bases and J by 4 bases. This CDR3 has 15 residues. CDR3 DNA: TGTGCCAGCAGCCATGATGGGGACAGAAGCTATGGCTACACCTTC. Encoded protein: CASSHDGDRSYGYTF.

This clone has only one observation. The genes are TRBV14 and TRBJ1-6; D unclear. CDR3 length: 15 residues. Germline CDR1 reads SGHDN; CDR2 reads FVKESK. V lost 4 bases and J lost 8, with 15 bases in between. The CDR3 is CASSRMLAKDSPLHF. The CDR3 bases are TGTGCCAGCAGCCGTATGCTGGCGAAGGATTCACCCCTCCACTTT.

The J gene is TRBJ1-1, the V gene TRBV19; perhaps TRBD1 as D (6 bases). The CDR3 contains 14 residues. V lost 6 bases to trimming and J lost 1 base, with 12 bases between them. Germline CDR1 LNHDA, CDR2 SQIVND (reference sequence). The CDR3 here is CASRGMGQNTEAFF. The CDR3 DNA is TGTGCCAGTAGAGGGATGGGACAGAACACTGAAGCTTTCTTT.

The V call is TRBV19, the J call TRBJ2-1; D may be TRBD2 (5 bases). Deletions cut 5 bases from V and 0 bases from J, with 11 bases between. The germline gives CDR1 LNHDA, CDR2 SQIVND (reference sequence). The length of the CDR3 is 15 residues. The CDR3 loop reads CASSAVSDSYNEQFF. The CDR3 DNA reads TGTGCCAGTAGTGCTGTTAGCGACTCCTACAATGAGCAGTTCTTC.

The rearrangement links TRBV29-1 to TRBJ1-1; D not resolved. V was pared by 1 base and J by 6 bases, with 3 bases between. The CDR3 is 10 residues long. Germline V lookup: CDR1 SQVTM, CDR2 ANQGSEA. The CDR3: CSVEGAEAFF. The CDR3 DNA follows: TGCAGCGTTGAAGGCGCTGAAGCTTTCTTT.

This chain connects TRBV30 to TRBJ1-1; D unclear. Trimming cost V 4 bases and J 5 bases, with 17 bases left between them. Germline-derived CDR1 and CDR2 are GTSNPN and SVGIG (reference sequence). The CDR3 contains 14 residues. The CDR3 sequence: CAWIRIGSGTEAFF. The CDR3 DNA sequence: TGTGCCTGGATCCGCATAGGCAGTGGGACTGAAGCTTTCTTT.

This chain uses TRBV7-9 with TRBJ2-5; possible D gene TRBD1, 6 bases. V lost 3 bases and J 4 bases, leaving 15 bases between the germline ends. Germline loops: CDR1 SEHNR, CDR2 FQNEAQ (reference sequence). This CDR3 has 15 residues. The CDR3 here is CASSLRQGLRETQYF. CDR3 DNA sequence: TGTGCCAGCAGCTTGCGGCAGGGGCTGAGAGAGACCCAGTACTTC.

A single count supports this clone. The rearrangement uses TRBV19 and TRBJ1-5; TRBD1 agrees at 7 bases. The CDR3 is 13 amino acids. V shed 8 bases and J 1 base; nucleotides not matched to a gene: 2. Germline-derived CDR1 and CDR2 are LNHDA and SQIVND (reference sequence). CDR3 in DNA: TGTGCCAGTGGGACAGTAAGCAATCAGCCCCAGCATTTT. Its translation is CASGTVSNQPQHF.

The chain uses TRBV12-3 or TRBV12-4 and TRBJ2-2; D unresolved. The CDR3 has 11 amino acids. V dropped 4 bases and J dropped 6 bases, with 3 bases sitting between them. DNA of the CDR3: TGTGCCAGCAGTTACCCCGGGGAGCTGTTTTTT. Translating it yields CASSYPGELFF.

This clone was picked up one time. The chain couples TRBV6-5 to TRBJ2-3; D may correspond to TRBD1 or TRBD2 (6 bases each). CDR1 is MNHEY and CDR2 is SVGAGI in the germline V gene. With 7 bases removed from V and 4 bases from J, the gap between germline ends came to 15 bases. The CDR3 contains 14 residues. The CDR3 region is CASKRGAESDTQYF. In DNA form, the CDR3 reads TGTGCCAGCAAAAGGGGGGCGGAATCAGATACGCAGTATTTT.

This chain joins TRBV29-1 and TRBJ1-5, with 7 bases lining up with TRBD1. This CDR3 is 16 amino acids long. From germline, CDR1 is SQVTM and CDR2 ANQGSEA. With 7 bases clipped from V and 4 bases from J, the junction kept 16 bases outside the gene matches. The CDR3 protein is CSAGEGRAGGNQPQHF. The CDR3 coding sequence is TGCAGCGCGGGGGAGGGAAGGGCAGGGGGTAATCAGCCCCAGCATTTT.

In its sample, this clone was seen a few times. The CDR3 DNA reads as TGTGCCAGCAGTGAACGGACAGGGGTTAGCAATCAGCCCCAGCATTTT. Translating gives CASSERTGVSNQPQHF. This chain connects TRBV6-1 to TRBJ1-5; 9 nucleotides align to TRBD1. After removal of 2 bases from V and 0 bases from J, the junction contained 2 bases not matched to a gene. The CDR3 runs 16 residues. CDR1 is MNHNS, CDR2 SASEGT, per germline.